These T cell receptor beta chains were read from a single sample in a study of CD8 T cells in Susac syndrome. TCRdb reanalysed the immunoSEQ multiplex PCR reads using MiXCR and keeps one entry per CDR3 protein. The sample shows approximately 57,000 distinct CDR3 sequences, more than 85% of them seen only once. Sequenced: CD8+ T cells from PBMCs. The receptors derive from a human donor with Susac syndrome. Each CDR3 is given without its conserved first and last residue.

TRBJ2-2,TRBV29-1,SVEPATGKGTGELF
TRBJ2-5,TRBV7-8,ASSLVRSNRGGETQY
TRBJ2-5,TRBV6-2/TRBV6-3,ASSSTSFQETQY
TRBJ2-2,TRBV12-3/TRBV12-4,ASSSTVTGELF
TRBJ2-1,TRBV7-6,ASSLVPTGEVRFSYNEQF
TRBJ2-7,TRBV4-1,ASSPLGQGYEQY
TRBJ2-3,TRBV6-5,ASSYSEAGGDTQY
TRBJ2-2,TRBV19,ASSIREFGELF
TRBJ1-5,TRBV12-3/TRBV12-4,ASSPTVQPQH
TRBJ2-7,TRBV5-4,ASSPTGAGSDEQY
TRBJ2-7,TRBV4-2,ASSFSGGALSYEQY
TRBJ2-7,TRBV7-8,ASSLLQGAAYEQY
TRBJ1-1,TRBV12-3/TRBV12-4,ASSPTGQNTEAF
TRBJ2-2,TRBV29-1,SGGPLSTGELF
TRBJ2-5,TRBV6-5,ASSYGTGYRETQY
TRBJ2-1,TRBV5-1,ASSRHSYGEQF
TRBJ2-1,TRBV6-2/TRBV6-3,ASSYKRGEQF
TRBJ1-6,TRBV9,ASSVVGNSPLH
TRBJ2-5,TRBV9,ASSDQGGETQY
TRBJ2-1,TRBV19,ASSIKGVREQF
TRBJ2-5,TRBV4-3,ASSQSLRGGGPRETQY
TRBJ2-7,TRBV11-2,ASSLEGVRDEQY
TRBJ2-5,TRBV2,ASSTGTSGQQETQY
TRBJ2-7,TRBV14,ASSQEGWVLYEQY
TRBJ2-5,TRBV4-1,ASRVETQY
TRBJ2-5,TRBV12-5,ASGLVRSSGGAGETQY
TRBJ2-5,TRBV12-3/TRBV12-4,ASSWTGEETQY
TRBJ2-3,TRBV7-8,ASSLAPGRTTDTQY
TRBJ1-1,TRBV19,ASSPPGPEAF
TRBJ1-1,TRBV30,AWRWDKDTEAF
TRBJ2-7,TRBV15,ATSRDRYEQY
TRBJ2-3,TRBV20-1,SARDLAGTTDTQY
TRBJ1-1,TRBV20-1,SARISQTEAF
TRBJ2-5,TRBV5-4,ASSFTGLAQETQY
TRBJ1-2,TRBV5-1,ASSSPGEVRYGYT
TRBJ2-7,TRBV12-3/TRBV12-4,ASSLAPRVEQY
TRBJ2-1,TRBV20-1,SARTGTRYNEQF
TRBJ2-7,TRBV9,ASSARQGAYEQY
TRBJ1-2,TRBV14,ASSQVRGPNYGYT
TRBJ1-2,TRBV10-3,AISRPGDGYT
TRBJ2-5,TRBV7-3,ASSTSGGTQETQY
TRBJ2-7,TRBV20-1,SARDLTSGALSSYEQY
TRBJ2-7,TRBV7-9,ASSEGQGGEQY
TRBJ2-1,TRBV12-3/TRBV12-4,ASSFNEQF
TRBJ1-2,TRBV30,AWSNTGLVVDYT
TRBJ2-1,TRBV7-6,ASVQRGLDEQF
TRBJ1-2,TRBV10-3,AIRRPPDGYT
TRBJ2-1,TRBV29-1,SVEFWLTGVYEQF
TRBJ2-1,TRBV12-3/TRBV12-4,ASSSHSSLSYNEQF
TRBJ2-5,TRBV9,ASSVGGADQETQY